The rows below give T cell receptor beta chains drawn from one sample of a study of blood T cell repertoires in COVID-19. Sequenced by immunoSEQ multiplex PCR; TCRdb stores in-frame clones only, minus some. The sample includes about 260,000 clones, 75% to 90% seen only once; the top ten take approximately 1.5%. Material for sequencing was peripheral blood. Receptor source: a woman in her thirties or forties who had recovered from COVID-19. The CDR3 runs from the conserved cysteine through the conserved F or W. D genes are given only for firm matches. A row's size may be missing; if present it is once, few, many or a size class.

size: -; J: TRBJ2-7; V: TRBV30; D: -; CDR3: CAFTRGRPYEQYF; DNA: TGTGCCTTTACCCGAGGCCGACCCTACGAGCAGTACTTC
size: -; J: TRBJ2-2; V: TRBV5-6; D: TRBD2; CDR3: CASSLDRGGPTGELFF; DNA: TGTGCCAGCAGCTTGGATCGGGGGGGCCCCACCGGGGAGCTGTTTTTT
size: -; J: TRBJ2-1; V: TRBV5-1; D: TRBD1; CDR3: CASSFTGGGLYNEQFF; DNA: TGCGCCAGCAGCTTTACAGGGGGCGGGCTTTATAATGAGCAGTTCTTC
size: -; J: TRBJ2-7; V: TRBV14; D: -; CDR3: CASSQDIGGPYEQYF; DNA: TGTGCCAGCAGCCAAGATATCGGCGGCCCCTACGAGCAGTACTTC
size: once; J: TRBJ2-2; V: TRBV9; D: -; CDR3: CASSVRGEGDTGELFF; DNA: TGTGCCAGCAGCGTAAGGGGAGAGGGGGACACCGGGGAGCTGTTTTTT
size: -; J: TRBJ2-7; V: TRBV5-4; D: TRBD2; CDR3: CASSSRTSGGYEQYF; DNA: TGTGCCAGCAGCTCGAGGACTAGCGGGGGTTACGAGCAGTACTTC
size: few; J: TRBJ2-1; V: TRBV6-2/TRBV6-3; D: TRBD2; CDR3: CASSYGIAGGNEQFF; DNA: TGTGCCAGCAGTTACGGGATAGCGGGGGGCAATGAGCAGTTCTTC
size: -; J: TRBJ2-7; V: TRBV9; D: -; CDR3: CASSVAGYLWRGHEQYF; DNA: TGTGCCAGCAGCGTAGCTGGTTATTTGTGGAGGGGGCACGAGCAGTACTTC
size: -; J: TRBJ2-1; V: TRBV2; D: -; CDR3: CASIGQSNEQFF; DNA: TGTGCCAGCATTGGGCAGTCCAATGAGCAGTTCTTC
size: -; J: TRBJ1-3; V: TRBV15; D: TRBD1; CDR3: CATSDRGTGNTIYF; DNA: TGTGCCACCAGCGACAGGGGGACTGGAAACACCATATATTTT
size: -; J: TRBJ2-3; V: TRBV7-2; D: -; CDR3: CASSPGTDTQYF; DNA: TGTGCCAGCAGCCCAGGCACAGATACGCAGTATTTT
size: -; J: TRBJ1-4; V: TRBV29-1; D: -; CDR3: CSVWGGWEKLFF; DNA: TGCAGCGTTTGGGGGGGGTGGGAAAAACTGTTTTTT
size: -; J: TRBJ2-4; V: TRBV9; D: TRBD1; CDR3: CASSLGTGTAKNIQYF; DNA: TGTGCCAGCAGCCTTGGGACAGGGACGGCCAAAAACATTCAGTACTTC
size: -; J: TRBJ2-1; V: TRBV6-1; D: -; CDR3: CASSEGGLGAHEQFF; DNA: TGTGCCAGCAGTGAAGGTGGACTCGGTGCCCATGAGCAGTTCTTC
size: once; J: TRBJ2-1; V: TRBV29-1; D: -; CDR3: CSVTGQPNYNEQFF; DNA: TGCAGCGTTACCGGACAGCCCAACTACAATGAGCAGTTCTTC
size: -; J: TRBJ2-3; V: TRBV7-9; D: TRBD1; CDR3: CASSLDGQGYGTQYF; DNA: TGTGCCAGCAGCTTAGATGGACAGGGGTATGGTACGCAGTATTTT
size: -; J: TRBJ2-5; V: TRBV5-1; D: -; CDR3: CASSLAATTSWETQYF; DNA: TGCGCCAGCAGCTTGGCCGCGACTACCAGTTGGGAGACCCAGTACTTC
size: -; J: TRBJ2-2; V: TRBV7-7; D: TRBD1; CDR3: CASSPGTGATGELFF; DNA: TGTGCTAGCAGCCCCGGGACAGGGGCCACCGGGGAGCTGTTTTTT
size: -; J: TRBJ2-3; V: TRBV7-2; D: TRBD1; CDR3: CASSLLSGQWTDTQYF; DNA: TGTGCCAGCAGCTTACTCTCGGGACAGTGGACAGATACGCAGTATTTT
size: -; J: TRBJ1-1; V: TRBV9; D: -; CDR3: CASSAGQANTEAFF; DNA: TGTGCCAGCAGCGCGGGACAAGCGAACACTGAAGCTTTCTTT
size: few; J: TRBJ1-3; V: TRBV3-1/TRBV3-2; D: -; CDR3: CASSQGQNTIYF; DNA: TGTGCCAGCAGCCAAGGGCAGAACACCATATATTTT
size: -; J: TRBJ2-7; V: TRBV7-9; D: TRBD1; CDR3: CASSIWTGNEQYF; DNA: TGTGCCAGCAGCATCTGGACAGGGAACGAGCAGTACTTC
size: -; J: TRBJ2-7; V: TRBV30; D: TRBD2; CDR3: CAWSVWSGGYSYEQYF; DNA: TGTGCCTGGAGTGTATGGTCGGGGGGATACTCCTACGAGCAGTACTTC
size: -; J: TRBJ1-4; V: TRBV7-2; D: -; CDR3: CASSPEGYRLFF; DNA: TGTGCCAGCAGCCCCGAGGGATATCGGCTGTTTTTT
size: -; J: TRBJ2-7; V: TRBV10-2; D: -; CDR3: CASSPAGSYEQYF; DNA: TGCGCCAGCAGCCCCGCGGGCTCCTACGAGCAGTACTTC
size: -; J: TRBJ2-3; V: TRBV5-1; D: -; CDR3: CASSLTRASTDTQYF; DNA: TGCGCCAGCAGCTTGACCAGGGCGAGCACAGATACGCAGTATTTT
size: -; J: TRBJ1-6; V: TRBV25-1; D: TRBD1; CDR3: CASRDRGADRISPLHF; DNA: TGTGCCAGCCGGGACAGGGGCGCGGATAGGATTTCACCCCTCCACTTT
size: -; J: TRBJ1-6; V: TRBV27; D: TRBD1; CDR3: CASSLISGTGRSPLHF; DNA: TGTGCCAGCAGTTTAATTTCGGGGACAGGGAGATCACCCCTCCACTTT
size: -; J: TRBJ1-1; V: TRBV12-3/TRBV12-4; D: -; CDR3: CASTPGVRAAFF; DNA: TGTGCCAGCACCCCGGGTGTTCGTGCGGCTTTCTTT
size: -; J: TRBJ1-3; V: TRBV30; D: -; CDR3: CAWSVGTATGNTIYF; DNA: TGTGCCTGGAGTGTTGGTACAGCCACTGGAAACACCATATATTTT
size: -; J: TRBJ1-1; V: TRBV6-4; D: -; CDR3: CASSADRSGTEAFF; DNA: TGTGCCAGCAGCGCTGACAGATCAGGCACTGAAGCTTTCTTT
size: -; J: TRBJ2-2; V: TRBV19; D: -; CDR3: CASSVQVTGELFF; DNA: TGTGCCAGTAGTGTCCAGGTAACCGGGGAGCTGTTTTTT
size: -; J: TRBJ2-2; V: TRBV5-1; D: -; CDR3: CASSRRGSGNTGELFF; DNA: TGCGCCAGCAGCCGTCGGGGAAGCGGGAACACCGGGGAGCTGTTTTTT
size: -; J: TRBJ1-2; V: TRBV2; D: TRBD1; CDR3: CASRYRGSNYGYTF; DNA: TGTGCCAGCAGGTACAGGGGATCTAACTATGGCTACACCTTC